Following are 16 T cell receptor beta chains from one sample sequenced in a study of T cells in Graves' hyperthyroidism and ophthalmopathy. Amplification targeted TCR beta CDR3 regions from RNA transcripts. The study used the HTBI primer set for a first-round RT-PCR of the TCR CDR3. TCRdb re-called the multiplex PCR reads through MiXCR, storing one row per CDR3 protein. The sample has over 300,000 distinct CDR3 sequences; 11% to 15% are singletons. Sequenced input: blood. These TCRs come from a woman aged 60-75 years with Graves' hyperthyroidism.

V and J are TRBV19 and TRBJ1-5; D may be TRBD1 (5 bases). With 3 bases removed from V and 9 bases from J, the gap between germline ends came to 12 bases. This CDR3 comprises 13 residues. Germline assignment: CDR1 LNHDA and CDR2 SQIVND (reference sequence). The DNA of the CDR3 is TGTGCCAGTAGTATTGTCATGGACATGCCCCAGCATTTT. Encoded protein: CASSIVMDMPQHF. Complete variable domain (other parts from reference TRBV19 and TRBJ1-5): DGGITQSPKYLFRKEGQNVTLSCEQNLNHDAMYWYRQDPGQGLRLIYYSQIVNDFQKGDIAEGYSVSREKKESFPLTVTSAQKNPTAFYLCASSIVMDMPQHFGDGTRLSIL.

This clonotype was detected a few times. The chain employs TRBV6-1 and TRBJ2-1; D remains unclear. Trimming took off 5 bases at V and 8 bases at J, with 13 bases between the two ends. The CDR3 has 13 amino acids. Germline CDR1 MNHNS, CDR2 SASEGT. CDR3 DNA sequence: TGTGCCAGCAGTCGCCTCGAAAGGGATGAGCAGTTCTTC. Translation: CASSRLERDEQFF.

This clonotype appeared a few times. This chain joins TRBV20-1 and TRBJ1-6; TRBD1 is a possible D gene (6 bases). Per the germline V gene, CDR1 is DFQATT and CDR2 is SNEGSKA (reference sequence). Trimming took 4 bases from V and 5 from J, leaving 9 bases between them. The CDR3 runs 13 residues. The CDR3 region has the DNA TGCAGTGCTACCCGGACAGATAATTCACCCCTCCACTTT. Residues: CSATRTDNSPLHF.

At least ten counts were recorded for this clonotype. V is TRBV2 and J is TRBJ1-5; D call uncertain. V was trimmed by 4 bases and J by 4 bases, leaving 11 bases between them. This CDR3 has 14 residues. Germline CDR1 reads SNHLY; CDR2 reads FYNNEI. The CDR3 spells CASSGGGGNQPQHF. DNA of the CDR3: TGTGCCAGCAGTGGAGGTGGCGGGAATCAGCCCCAGCATTTT.

This clonotype was seen many times. As DNA, the CDR3 is TGCGCCAGCGCTTCATCCGGGACAGGGCCAGATACGCAGTATTTT. Protein product: CASASSGTGPDTQYF. This chain joins TRBV5-1 and TRBJ2-3; 9 bases match TRBD1. The CDR3 spans 15 residues. Germline V CDR1 and CDR2: SGHRS, YFSETQ. Germline trimming cut 7 bases from V and 4 bases from J; bases unmatched to any gene: 10.

V is TRBV4-1 and J is TRBJ2-7; 8 bases are shared with TRBD2. Germline V gene lookup returns CDR1 MGHRA and CDR2 YSYEKL. The CDR3 has 16 amino acids. Germline trimming cut 0 bases from V and 1 base from J; bases unmatched to any gene: 5. The CDR3 sequence: CASSQEQTSVSYEQYF. In nucleotides, the CDR3 is TGCGCCAGCAGCCAAGAGCAGACTAGCGTATCCTACGAGCAGTACTTC.

The V call is TRBV24-1, the J call TRBJ2-1; 7 nucleotides align to TRBD1. J lost 8 bases, V lost 0 bases, and 3 bases had no gene match. This CDR3 is 14 amino acids long. Germline V gene lookup returns CDR1 KGHDR and CDR2 SFDVKD. The CDR3 region has the DNA TGTGCCACCAGTGATTTGCCAGGGGGTCATGAGCAGTTCTTC. This codes for CATSDLPGGHEQFF.

This clonotype has a count of ten or more. The rearrangement uses TRBV6-1 and TRBJ1-1; D is ambiguous. The germline V gene has CDR1 MNHNS and CDR2 SASEGT. This CDR3 is built from 15 residues. V was pared by 5 bases and J by 8 bases, with 21 bases between. For the CDR3, the DNA is TGTGCCAGCAGTAAACCCGGAGATGGAGACCGAGAAGCTTTCTTT. This codes for CASSKPGDGDREAFF.

The table lists this clonotype with many counts. The V and J genes are TRBV20-1 and TRBJ2-7; TRBD1 or TRBD2 may be the D gene (5 bases each). The germline V gene encodes CDR1 DFQATT and CDR2 SNEGSKA (reference sequence). The CDR3 is 18 amino acids. V was trimmed by 1 base and J by 3 bases, leaving 25 bases between them. The CDR3 is CSARGVGDQRPHLYEQYF. The CDR3 DNA is TGCAGTGCTAGAGGTGTCGGGGACCAGCGGCCACACCTCTACGAGCAGTACTTC.

This clonotype has a count of ten or more. The V and J genes are TRBV27 and TRBJ2-1; D is unclear. The CDR3 is made up of 18 amino acids. The V and J ends lost 4 bases and 4 bases respectively, with 23 bases between them. Germline CDR1 MNHEY, CDR2 SMNVEV (reference sequence). The CDR3 sequence: CASSSESRPLLKYNEQFF. Written as DNA, the CDR3 is TGTGCCAGCAGTTCCGAGTCCAGGCCACTACTCAAATACAATGAGCAGTTCTTC.

This rearrangement joins TRBV4-2 to TRBJ1-5; 10 bases agree with TRBD1. Germline CDR1 reads LGHNA; CDR2 reads YNFKEQ. The V gene end was trimmed by 3 bases and the J gene end by 2 bases; junction bases not matched to a gene: 7. The CDR3 covers 17 residues. CDR3 region: CASSHSDRGRGNQPQHF. CDR3 nucleotide sequence: TGTGCCAGCAGCCATTCCGACAGGGGGCGCGGCAATCAGCCCCAGCATTTT.

The CDR3 DNA reads TGTGCCAGCAGCGTAGTTGGGACTAGGGATACGCAGTATTTT. This codes for CASSVVGTRDTQYF. The chain links TRBV9 to TRBJ2-3, with 8 bases lining up with TRBD2. The V and J ends lost 0 bases and 6 bases, in that order; junction bases with no gene match: 3. The germline V gene encodes CDR1 SGDLS and CDR2 YYNGEE. The CDR3 spans 14 residues.

Note on this clonotype: Possible read error: a much larger clone is one base away. The J gene is TRBJ1-5, the V gene TRBV13, with no clear D. The CDR3 extends over 15 amino acids. V gave up 5 bases and J gave up 5 bases, with 16 bases separating them. Looked up from germline, CDR1 is PRHDT and CDR2 is FYEKMQ (reference sequence). CDR3 sequence: CASSVRPEKDQPQHF. DNA of the CDR3: TGTGCCAGCAGCGTACGTCCAGAGAAGGATCAGCCCCAGCATTTT. Combining the CDR3 with reference TRBV13 and TRBJ1-5 gives the whole variable domain AAGVIQSPRHLIKEKRETATLKCYPIPRHDTVYWYQQGPGQDPQFLISFYEKMQSDKGSIPDRFSAQQFSDYHSELNMSSLELGDSALYFCASSVRPEKDQPQHFGDGTRLSIL.

There are many counts of this clonotype. DNA for the CDR3: TGTGCCAGCAGGATGGCCTACCTCAACACCGGGGAGCTGTTTTTT. It translates to CASRMAYLNTGELFF. This chain uses TRBV6-1 with TRBJ2-2; D is unclear. This CDR3 has 15 amino acids. Germline loops: CDR1 MNHNS, CDR2 SASEGT. V was pared by 6 bases and J by 2 bases, with 13 bases between.

This clonotype came up many times. This rearrangement joins TRBV5-1 to TRBJ1-2; 8 nucleotides line up with TRBD1. Per germline, CDR1 SGHRS and CDR2 YFSETQ. This CDR3 has 14 amino acids. J was trimmed by 2 bases and V by 3 bases; bases with no gene match: 3. The DNA for the CDR3 is TGCGCCAGCAGCTCCAGACAGGGGAACTATGGCTACACCTTC. Protein product: CASSSRQGNYGYTF.

This clonotype was counted between two and nine times. V is TRBV12-3 or TRBV12-4 and J is TRBJ1-5, with D perhaps matching TRBD1 (6 bases). The CDR3 contains 15 residues. The V end was cut by 2 bases, the J end by 6 bases, with 14 bases between. CDR3 residues: CASSLRGAGSQPQHF. CDR3 bases: TGTGCCAGCAGTTTACGGGGGGCAGGTAGTCAGCCCCAGCATTTT.